This is a list of T cell receptor beta chains from one sample in a study of blood T cell repertoires in COVID-19. Method: immunoSEQ multiplex PCR; TCRdb's copy keeps in-frame clones and lacks some. The repertoire holds approximately 100,000 clones, with roughly 80% as singletons. Sequenced sample: peripheral blood. The receptor source for this set is a man between 60 and 70 years old with acute or convalescent COVID-19. CDR3s include the opening cysteine and the closing phenylalanine or tryptophan. D genes are given only for firm matches. The size entry is marked missing in some rows and otherwise reads once, few, many or a size class.

NA	NA	TRBJ1-3	TRBV3-1/TRBV3-2	CASSFYAGNTIYF	TGTGCCAGCAGCTTCTACGCCGGAAACACCATATATTTT
NA	NA	TRBJ2-1	TRBV11-3	CASSRDSLSSYNEQFF	TGTGCCAGCAGTCGAGACTCTTTGAGCTCCTACAATGAGCAGTTCTTC
TRBD2	NA	TRBJ2-1	TRBV2	CASSGGTSFTYEQFF	TGTGCCAGCAGTGGTGGGACTAGCTTCACATACGAGCAGTTCTTC
TRBD2	few	TRBJ2-1	TRBV11-1	CASSLTSGSYNEQFF	TGTGCCAGCAGCTTGACTAGCGGGAGCTACAATGAGCAGTTCTTC
TRBD2	NA	TRBJ2-3	TRBV4-2	CASSRGTSGSTDTQYF	TGTGCCAGCAGCCGGGGGACTAGCGGGAGCACAGATACGCAGTATTTT
TRBD2	NA	TRBJ2-7	TRBV27	CASSLLLGLGSYEQYF	TGTGCCAGCAGTTTATTGCTTGGACTAGGCTCCTACGAGCAGTACTTC
NA	NA	TRBJ1-3	TRBV5-4	CASSLGQRAGNTIYF	TGTGCCAGCAGCTTGGGACAGCGAGCTGGAAACACCATATATTTT
TRBD1	once	TRBJ1-6	TRBV28	CASKRSGGGNSPLHF	TGTGCCAGCAAAAGGTCAGGGGGCGGTAATTCACCCCTCCACTTT
NA	NA	TRBJ1-6	TRBV11-3	CASSLDLTPGDSPLHF	TGTGCCAGCAGCTTAGATCTAACACCCGGGGATTCACCCCTCCACTTT
NA	NA	TRBJ1-4	TRBV19	CASSMGRDGNEKLFF	TGTGCCAGTAGTATGGGGCGGGACGGTAATGAAAAACTGTTTTTT
NA	NA	TRBJ1-5	TRBV16	CASSQGHSNQPQHF	TGTGCCAGCAGCCAGGGACATTCCAATCAGCCCCAGCATTTT
TRBD1	NA	TRBJ2-1	TRBV7-2	CASSLAGGHRNEQFF	TGTGCCAGCAGCTTAGCAGGGGGCCATCGCAATGAGCAGTTCTTC
TRBD1	NA	TRBJ1-2	TRBV3-1/TRBV3-2	CASSHLTGGTGNYGYTF	TGTGCCAGCAGCCACCTCACAGGGGGGACAGGGAACTATGGCTACACCTTC
NA	few	TRBJ2-1	TRBV4-3	CASSRARVFGEQFF	TGCGCCAGCAGCCGCGCCAGGGTTTTCGGTGAGCAGTTCTTC
TRBD2	NA	TRBJ2-3	TRBV27	CASRDIAGGTDTQYF	TGTGCCAGCAGAGATATAGCGGGGGGGACGGATACGCAGTATTTT